This is a list of T cell receptor beta chains from one sample in a study of blood T cell repertoires in COVID-19. Some clones are missing from TCRdb's copy, which holds only in-frame ones; the method was immunoSEQ multiplex PCR. The table shows a few hundred thousand clones, with approximately 86% occurring only once. Sequenced: PBMCs or T cells enriched from blood (not recorded which). The receptor set was obtained from a woman aged 30 to 39 who had been exposed to COVID-19. CDR3s include the opening cysteine and the closing phenylalanine or tryptophan. The D gene is left open where the match is weak. The listing skips clone size in some rows; elsewhere it reads once, few, many or a size class.

V gene	CDR3 length	clone size	J gene	D gene	CDR3 protein	CDR3 DNA
TRBV5-1	17	NA	TRBJ2-3	NA	CASNLAGIARWSDTQYF	TGCGCCAGCAACTTGGCCGGAATAGCCCGTTGGTCCGATACGCAGTATTTT
TRBV29-1	13	few	TRBJ1-2	NA	CSVGMGAGDGYTF	TGCAGCGTTGGAATGGGGGCGGGGGATGGCTACACCTTC
TRBV2	14	few	TRBJ2-3	NA	CASRGGGLTYTQYF	TGTGCCAGCAGGGGCGGGGGCCTCACATATACGCAGTATTTT
TRBV2	12	NA	TRBJ2-3	NA	CASRARGNTQYF	TGTGCCAGCAGAGCTCGGGGGAATACGCAGTATTTT
TRBV2	16	few	TRBJ1-5	TRBD1	CASKTGGSASNQPQHF	TGTGCCAGCAAGACAGGGGGCAGCGCTAGCAATCAGCCCCAGCATTTT
TRBV5-1	17	NA	TRBJ2-1	NA	CASSLYGGPSSYNEQFF	TGCGCCAGCAGCTTATACGGAGGGCCAAGCTCCTACAATGAGCAGTTCTTC
TRBV5-6	17	NA	TRBJ2-7	TRBD1	CASSQTLTGGALSEQYF	TGTGCCAGCAGCCAGACCCTTACAGGGGGCGCATTAAGCGAGCAGTACTTC
TRBV5-1	13	NA	TRBJ1-2	TRBD1	CASSLNGQDGYTF	TGCGCCAGCAGCTTAAACGGACAGGATGGCTACACCTTC
TRBV30	13	NA	TRBJ1-4	NA	CAWNPKSNEKLFF	TGTGCCTGGAATCCCAAGAGTAATGAAAAACTGTTTTTT
TRBV2	19	NA	TRBJ2-2	TRBD2	CASSETPGLAGGHTGELFF	TGTGCCAGCAGTGAAACTCCGGGACTAGCGGGGGGGCACACCGGGGAGCTGTTTTTT
TRBV5-1	17	once	TRBJ2-2	TRBD1	CASSSKQGAQSTGELFF	TGCGCCAGCAGCTCAAAACAGGGGGCGCAAAGCACCGGGGAGCTGTTTTTT
TRBV13	14	NA	TRBJ2-7	NA	CASTQAGLGYEQYF	TGTGCCAGCACCCAGGCGGGGTTAGGTTACGAGCAGTACTTC
TRBV10-2	15	NA	TRBJ1-1	NA	CASTSMRTLNTEAFF	TGCGCCAGCACTTCGATGAGAACCTTGAACACTGAAGCTTTCTTT
TRBV5-6	12	once	TRBJ2-7	NA	CASSSGGQEQYF	TGTGCCAGCAGCTCGGGTGGACAGGAGCAGTACTTC
TRBV7-8	15	NA	TRBJ1-2	NA	CASSFLGLVDYGYTF	TGTGCCAGCAGCTTTTTGGGGCTTGTGGATTATGGCTACACCTTC
TRBV6-5	15	NA	TRBJ1-3	TRBD1	CASSPDRVSGNTIYF	TGTGCCAGCAGTCCGGACAGGGTCTCTGGAAACACCATATATTTT
TRBV27	17	NA	TRBJ2-1	TRBD1	CASSDLAGQGALNEQFF	TGTGCCAGCAGCGACCTAGCTGGACAGGGGGCCCTCAATGAGCAGTTCTTC
TRBV2	15	NA	TRBJ2-7	TRBD1	CASRAGTVGPYEQYF	TGTGCCAGCAGAGCCGGGACAGTGGGTCCCTACGAGCAGTACTTC